Following are 18 T cell receptor beta chains from one sample sequenced in a study of radiotherapy plus CTLA-4 blockade in lung cancer. The table came from immunoSEQ multiplex PCR; TCRdb's copy has only in-frame clones and leaves some out. The top ten hold 9.5% to 10% of the sample, which has about 77,000 clones, roughly four fifths seen once. The sample here was peripheral blood, taken from a patient treated with radiotherapy plus ipilimumab. The receptors derive from a human donor with non-small cell lung cancer whose response to radiotherapy plus ipilimumab could not be evaluated.

This chain uses TRBV7-3 with TRBJ2-7; TRBD2 agrees at 9 bases. Trimming took 5 bases from V and 5 from J; bases not matched to a gene: 7. In germline, CDR1 is SGHTA, CDR2 FQGTGA. The CDR3 runs to 14 residues. The CDR3: CASSPGTSFHEQYF. The CDR3 nucleotides read TGTGCCAGCAGCCCCGGGACTAGCTTCCACGAGCAGTACTTC.

This chain links TRBV7-3 with TRBJ2-3; 10 nucleotides align to TRBD2. CDR1 SGHTA and CDR2 FQGTGA come from the germline V gene. Trimming took 2 bases from V and 6 from J; bases not matched to a gene: 5. CDR3 size: 15 residues. The CDR3 region is CASSLLAGASDTQYF. The CDR3 bases are TGTGCCAGCAGCTTACTAGCGGGAGCATCTGATACGCAGTATTTT.

This clone was seen a handful of times. This sequence joins TRBV9 and TRBJ2-5; 10 nucleotides agree with TRBD2. The CDR3 is 18 residues long. Per germline, CDR1 SGDLS and CDR2 YYNGEE. Trimming at V came to 0 bases and at J to 4 bases, leaving 12 bases not matched to a gene. The CDR3 DNA is TGTGCCAGCAGCGTAGCGGGAGCGGGGGGGCCGCAGGCAGAGACCCAGTACTTC. It encodes CASSVAGAGGPQAETQYF.

This clone was picked up one time. This chain links TRBV4-2 with TRBJ2-7; TRBD1 matches at 10 bases. The germline gives CDR1 LGHNA, CDR2 YNFKEQ. The V and J ends lost 0 bases and 6 bases, in that order; junction bases with no gene match: 11. CDR3 length: 17 amino acids. The CDR3 DNA reads TGTGCCAGCAGCCAAGAGGCAGGAGGACAGGGGGGTAGCGAGCAGTACTTC. The encoded protein is CASSQEAGGQGGSEQYF.

The CDR3 is CAWSGTGGRYNEQFF. In DNA, the CDR3 is TGTGCCTGGAGTGGCACAGGGGGTCGGTACAATGAGCAGTTCTTC. The rearrangement uses TRBV30 and TRBJ2-1; 8 positions match TRBD1. CDR3 length equals 15 residues. V lost 1 base and J lost 4; bases outside the gene matches: 6. Germline CDR1 GTSNPN, CDR2 SVGIG (reference sequence). The complete variable domain, with remaining parts taken from reference TRBV30 and TRBJ2-1, reads SQTIHQWPATLVQPVGSPLSLECTVEGTSNPNLYWYRQAAGRGLQLLFYSVGIGQISSEVPQNLSASRPQDRQFILSSKKLLLSDSGFYLCAWSGTGGRYNEQFFGPGTRLTVL.

The rearrangement joins TRBV6-5 to TRBJ1-1, with TRBD1 identical over 7 bases. The trim removed 7 bases at V and 7 bases at J, leaving 3 bases unmatched. This CDR3 comprises 11 residues. The germline V gene has CDR1 MNHEY and CDR2 SVGAGI. The CDR3 DNA sequence: TGTGCCAGCAACAGGGGAAGTGAAGCTTTCTTT. It encodes CASNRGSEAFF.

The chain couples TRBV4-3 to TRBJ1-1, with 9 nucleotides matching TRBD1. The CDR3 sequence is 15 residues long. Germline values: CDR1 LGHNA, CDR2 YSLEER. The V gene end was trimmed by 1 base and the J gene end by 4 bases; junction bases not matched to a gene: 4. The CDR3 region is CASSQGGTGTTEAFF. The CDR3, as DNA: TGCGCCAGCAGCCAAGGGGGGACAGGGACCACTGAAGCTTTCTTT.

The chain joins TRBV11-2 to TRBJ2-7; D is ambiguous. The CDR3 has 15 residues. Trimming took off 5 bases at V and 1 base at J, with 15 bases between the two ends. Germline lookup yields CDR1 SGHAT and CDR2 FQNNGV. CDR3 loop: CASSKDLVLSYEQYF. The DNA of the CDR3 is TGTGCCAGCAGCAAGGATCTAGTTCTTTCCTACGAGCAGTACTTC.

The chain links TRBV30 to TRBJ1-2; TRBD1 agrees at 7 bases. The CDR3 has 13 residues. From germline, CDR1 is GTSNPN and CDR2 SVGIG (reference sequence). Trimming took 4 bases from V and 8 from J; bases not matched to a gene: 10. CDR3 in amino acids: CAWTRQGFDGYTF. CDR3 coding DNA: TGTGCCTGGACCCGACAGGGATTTGACGGCTACACCTTC.

The chain links TRBV7-2 to TRBJ1-1; 8 bases are a match to TRBD1. The V gene's germline CDR1 is SGHTA and CDR2 FQGNSA. The length of the CDR3 is 15 residues. The V gene end was trimmed by 5 bases and the J gene end by 1 base; junction bases not matched to a gene: 6. CDR3 nucleotides: TGTGCCAGCAGCCCCTGGACAGGGTCGAACACTGAAGCTTTCTTT. It yields the protein CASSPWTGSNTEAFF.

This clone came up a few times. V is TRBV9 and J is TRBJ1-2, with D possibly matching TRBD1 (5 bases). V shed 0 bases and J shed 7 bases, with 28 bases lying between them. There are 19 residues in the CDR3. Germline-derived CDR1 and CDR2 are SGDLS and YYNGEE. In DNA, the CDR3 is TGTGCCAGCAGCGTAGGAGACTCTAGGGAGCAGACCCCGGGGGGTGGCTACACCTTC. Translation: CASSVGDSREQTPGGGYTF.

This clone was seen a few times. Germline is not matched at one junction end, which may reflect a read error. The chain's CDR3 is CASSEAGTGTLF. CDR3 sequence (DNA): TGTGCCAGCAGTGAAGCCGGGACAGGGACCCTTTTT. The chain carries TRBV2 and TRBJ1-6; 9 nucleotides align to TRBD1. This CDR3 is built from 12 residues. Germline loops: CDR1 SNHLY, CDR2 FYNNEI.

This clone was seen a handful of times. The chain carries TRBV4-3 and TRBJ1-1, with TRBD1 matching 8 bases. The CDR3 extends over 16 amino acids. Germline-derived CDR1 and CDR2 are LGHNA and YSLEER. The J segment lost 3 bases and the V segment lost 6 bases, leaving 12 bases of the junction unmatched. The CDR3 region is CASRPLQGAPDTEAFF. The CDR3 DNA sequence: TGCGCCAGCAGACCCCTGCAGGGGGCGCCTGACACTGAAGCTTTCTTT.

V and J are TRBV14 and TRBJ2-5, with TRBD2 identical over 11 bases. V was pared by 1 base and J by 4 bases, with 5 bases of the junction left unmatched. The germline V gene has CDR1 SGHDN and CDR2 FVKESK. The CDR3 loop spans 16 amino acids. CDR3 in amino acids: CASSQVGLAGGETQYF. The CDR3 nucleotides read TGTGCCAGCAGCCAAGTTGGGCTAGCGGGAGGAGAGACCCAGTACTTC.

The chain uses TRBV2 and TRBJ1-1; unclear D gene. This CDR3 contains 13 residues. With 8 bases removed from V and 0 bases from J, the gap between germline ends came to 10 bases. Germline V lookup: CDR1 SNHLY, CDR2 FYNNEI. The CDR3: CASCQIMNTEAFF. CDR3 coding DNA: TGTGCCAGCTGCCAGATCATGAACACTGAAGCTTTCTTT. The full variable domain, in which reference TRBV2 and TRBJ1-1 provide the parts outside the CDR3, is EPEVTQTPSHQVTQMGQEVILRCVPISNHLYFYWYRQILGQKVEFLVSFYNNEISEKSEIFDDQFSVERPDGSNFTLKIRSTKLEDSAMYFCASCQIMNTEAFFGQGTRLTVV.

This clone turned up a few times. The CDR3 loop is CASSLDTDTDTQYF. In DNA, the CDR3 is TGTGCCAGCAGCTTGGACACCGACACAGATACGCAGTATTTT. V gene TRBV7-9 combines with J gene TRBJ2-3, with D tentatively TRBD1 (5 bases). The CDR3 has 14 residues. V was shortened by 3 bases and J by 2 bases, with 9 bases between the two germline ends. Germline lookup yields CDR1 SEHNR and CDR2 FQNEAQ (reference sequence).

This clone has just one count. The chain recombines TRBV5-4 with TRBJ2-1; 11 nucleotides align to TRBD2. Germline trimming cut 3 bases from V and 5 bases from J; bases unmatched to any gene: 4. This CDR3 contains 15 residues. CDR1 and CDR2 (germline): SGHNT, YYREEE (reference sequence). Here the CDR3 reads CASSSGTSGHNEQFF. CDR3 DNA sequence: TGTGCCAGCAGCTCCGGGACTAGCGGTCACAATGAGCAGTTCTTC.

The V and J genes are TRBV6-4 and TRBJ2-3, with TRBD2 matching 12 bases. V dropped 3 bases and J dropped 4; count of bases not matched to a gene: 2. The CDR3 is 15 amino acids. CDR1 MRHNA and CDR2 SNTAGT come from the germline V gene. CDR3 coding DNA: TGTGCCAGCAGTGAATCTAGCGGGAGGGCAGATACGCAGTATTTT. It encodes CASSESSGRADTQYF.